Listed below are T cell receptor beta chains from one sample, sequenced in a study of T cell responses to AZD1222 COVID-19 vaccine. Repertoires were generated with immunoSEQ multiplex PCR, while TCRdb's copy carries only in-frame clones and drops some. This sample has over 100,000 clones, with around 90% found just once. Material: peripheral blood, obtained on day 0 of AZD1222 vaccination. All receptors come from an adult in good health. CDR3s include the opening cysteine and the closing phenylalanine or tryptophan. The order of the fields is D gene, V gene, clone size, J gene, CDR3 DNA, CDR3 protein. The D gene is left open where the match is weak. Only some rows state a clone size, as once, few, many or a class for expanded clones.

-	TRBV7-6	-	TRBJ1-2	TGTGCCAGCAGCTTAGCGGGTGGCTACACCTTC	CASSLAGGYTF
TRBD1	TRBV30	-	TRBJ1-4	TGTGCCTGGAGTCCCGGACAGGGGATCGGTGAAAAACTGTTTTTT	CAWSPGQGIGEKLFF
-	TRBV28	-	TRBJ1-5	TGTGCCAGCAGTACAGGGTTTAGCAATCAGCCCCAGCATTTT	CASSTGFSNQPQHF
TRBD1	TRBV2	-	TRBJ2-3	TGTGCCAGCGGACAGGAGCTCACAGATACGCAGTATTTT	CASGQELTDTQYF
-	TRBV7-8	-	TRBJ1-2	TGTGCCAGCAGCTTCTTGGTCTCGGGTTATGGCTACACCTTC	CASSFLVSGYGYTF
TRBD2	TRBV27	-	TRBJ2-1	TGTGCCAGCAGTTTACCCAGCGGGGGAAAGAATGAGCAGTTCTTC	CASSLPSGGKNEQFF
-	TRBV6-5	-	TRBJ2-7	TGTGCCAGCAGTCCCGGGACCCTCTACGAGCAGTACTTC	CASSPGTLYEQYF
-	TRBV10-3	-	TRBJ2-5	TGTGCCATCAGTGAGTCGGGCAGGACAGAGACCCAGTACTTC	CAISESGRTETQYF
TRBD2	TRBV3-1/TRBV3-2	-	TRBJ2-1	TGTGCCAGCAGCCTCCTCCCTGGGGGGGATGAGCAGTTCTTC	CASSLLPGGDEQFF
TRBD2	TRBV15	-	TRBJ2-5	TGTGCCACCAGCCTATCTAATAGCGGGAGCTCAGGGACCCAGTACTTC	CATSLSNSGSSGTQYF
-	TRBV12-3/TRBV12-4	few	TRBJ1-1	TGTGCCAGCAGTACCAGGGCCCTCACTGAAGCTTTCTTT	CASSTRALTEAFF
-	TRBV20-1	-	TRBJ2-3	TGCAGTGCTAGTCCGAACTGGGGCACAGATACGCAGTATTTT	CSASPNWGTDTQYF
TRBD1	TRBV6-5	-	TRBJ1-2	TGTGCCAGCCACTACTGGGACAGGTCGGGCTACACCTTC	CASHYWDRSGYTF
TRBD1	TRBV5-6	-	TRBJ2-7	TGTGCCAGCAGCCCCCTAGGGACAGAAGACTACGAGCAGTACTTC	CASSPLGTEDYEQYF
-	TRBV5-8	-	TRBJ2-1	TGTGCCAGCAGCTTCATGACGGCAGCGAGCTCCTACAATGAGCAGTTCTTC	CASSFMTAASSYNEQFF
TRBD1	TRBV18	-	TRBJ1-2	TGTGCCAGCTCACCCGACAGGGCTGGCTACACCTTC	CASSPDRAGYTF
-	TRBV9	-	TRBJ1-3	TGTGCCAGCAGCGTCGACGGGTACTCTGGAAACACCATATATTTT	CASSVDGYSGNTIYF
TRBD2	TRBV5-6	-	TRBJ2-1	TGTGCCAGCAGCACAGTAGCGGGAGGGTACAATGAGCAGTTCTTC	CASSTVAGGYNEQFF
-	TRBV2	-	TRBJ2-5	TGTGCCAGCAGGGACTCCCAAGAGACCCAGTACTTC	CASRDSQETQYF
-	TRBV15	-	TRBJ1-2	TGTGCCACCAGCAGACTCTCGGACTGGCGACTTGGCTACACCTTC	CATSRLSDWRLGYTF
TRBD2	TRBV18	-	TRBJ2-5	TGTGCCAGCTCACCCCCTAGCGGGGTAGATAGAGAGACCCAGTACTTC	CASSPPSGVDRETQYF
TRBD2	TRBV24-1	few	TRBJ2-5	TGTGCCACCAGTACTAGCGGGGTAGAGACCCAGTACTTC	CATSTSGVETQYF
TRBD1	TRBV7-6	-	TRBJ2-2	TGTGCCAGCAGCCCCTCCGGGACAGGGGACACCGGGGAGCTGTTTTTT	CASSPSGTGDTGELFF
-	TRBV18	-	TRBJ2-3	TGTGCCAGCTCAGCCTGGACAGTCCAGAGCACAGATACGCAGTATTTT	CASSAWTVQSTDTQYF
TRBD2	TRBV11-2	-	TRBJ2-7	TGTGCCAGCAGCACATCTAGCGGGAGAGGGTACGAGCAGTACTTC	CASSTSSGRGYEQYF
TRBD1	TRBV18	-	TRBJ1-2	TGTGCCAGCTCACCCCAGGGGGCGGAAGGCTACACCTTC	CASSPQGAEGYTF
TRBD2	TRBV25-1	-	TRBJ2-6	TGTGCCAGCAGTGAGACTAGCGGGAGGACTGGGGCCAACGTCCTGACTTTC	CASSETSGRTGANVLTF
TRBD2	TRBV11-2	once	TRBJ2-2	TGTGCCAGCAGATCGACTAGCGGGATGACCGGGGAGCTGTTTTTT	CASRSTSGMTGELFF
TRBD2	TRBV7-6	-	TRBJ2-1	TGTGCCAGCAGCCCTGGACTAGCGGGGGGCCAGGGTGAGCAGTTCTTC	CASSPGLAGGQGEQFF
TRBD1	TRBV18	-	TRBJ1-1	TGTGCCAGCTCACCCGGGACAGAGACTCGGGAAGCTTTCTTT	CASSPGTETREAFF
-	TRBV5-1	once	TRBJ2-5	TGCGCCAGCAGCCAGGGATCTCGGGCGGGGACCCAGTACTTC	CASSQGSRAGTQYF
-	TRBV4-1	-	TRBJ1-4	TGCGCCAGCAGCCAACCACAGGGTCCTAATGAAAAACTGTTTTTT	CASSQPQGPNEKLFF
-	TRBV29-1	-	TRBJ1-2	TGCAGCGCCCGAGGGGGAAACTATGGCTACACCTTC	CSARGGNYGYTF
TRBD2	TRBV23-1	-	TRBJ2-7	TGCGCCAGCAGTGGACCAAGGGGCGGGAGATTCTACGAGCAGTACTTC	CASSGPRGGRFYEQYF
-	TRBV19	-	TRBJ2-1	TGTGCCAGTAGTATAAAGACTCTACTCTCCATCCCTAGCTCCTACAATGAGCAGTTCTTC	CASSIKTLLSIPSSYNEQFF
TRBD2	TRBV6-1	-	TRBJ2-7	TGTGCCAGCAGTGACGTCCGGATAGCGGGAAACGAGCAGTACTTC	CASSDVRIAGNEQYF
TRBD1	TRBV4-1	-	TRBJ1-2	TGCGCCAGCAGCCCCGTTGGGACAGGGGGCCGTGGCTACACCTTC	CASSPVGTGGRGYTF
-	TRBV7-2	-	TRBJ1-1	TGTGCCAGCATTGGGAGTTGGGTGGAGGCTTTCTTT	CASIGSWVEAFF
-	TRBV5-1	-	TRBJ2-7	TGCGCCAGCAGCTTCGGTCCGGGTTTCTCCTACGAGCAGTACTTC	CASSFGPGFSYEQYF
TRBD2	TRBV23-1	-	TRBJ2-2	TGCGCCAGCAGTCAATCTAGGACTAGCGGTAACAGGGAGACCGGGGAGCTGTTTTTT	CASSQSRTSGNRETGELFF
TRBD2	TRBV11-2	-	TRBJ2-1	TGTGCCAGCAGCTTAGGGGCGGGGGGCCACAATGAGCAGTTCTTC	CASSLGAGGHNEQFF
-	TRBV12-5	-	TRBJ2-5	TGTGCTAGTGGTTTGGCCCCCCTCGGAGGGGGTACTCGGGAGACCCAGTACTTC	CASGLAPLGGGTRETQYF
-	TRBV19	-	TRBJ2-7	TGTGCCAGTTCCCTTGGCAGGGATCATGGCGAGCAGTACTTC	CASSLGRDHGEQYF
-	TRBV28	-	TRBJ1-2	TGTGCCAGCAGTTCCCTCCTTCTGGGCTATGGCTACACCTTC	CASSSLLLGYGYTF
-	TRBV6-5	-	TRBJ2-5	TGTGCCAGCAGTTACCCGGGGTCGGGAGAGACCCAGTACTTC	CASSYPGSGETQYF